This T cell receptor (beta chain) was sequenced in a study of OX40 agonist ivuxolimab in advanced cancers. In the study overall: Mean age approximately 61 years, range about 20 to 79; 82.7% male. Study results and limitations: Low levels of normalized T-cell clonal expansion also appeared in some nonresponders.

Peripheral blood came from all dose cohorts at three timepoints. V was shortened by 2 bases and J by 7 bases, with 9 bases between the two germline ends. In germline, CDR1 is MNHEY, CDR2 SMNVEV (reference sequence). The CDR3 totals 13 residues. A note on this clone: Antigen unknown. The same CDR3 arises from other DNA sequences in this sample as well.

Method: immunoSEQ multiplex PCR; TCRdb's copy keeps in-frame clones and lacks some. The profile shows just over 90,000 clones, 94% of them singletons. The TCR comes from an adult with an advanced solid tumor such as melanoma, head and neck, liver or kidney cancer. This rearrangement joins TRBV27 to TRBJ1-5; possibly TRBD1 for D (5 bases). Sequencing used CD4+ or CD8+ T cells sorted from blood, obtained in a trial of the OX40 agonist ivuxolimab. The CDR3 DNA sequence: TGTGCCAGCAGTTTAAGGGGCGGCCAGCCCCAGCATTTT. This encodes CASSLRGGQPQHF.